This T cell receptor (beta chain) was identified in a study of OX40 agonist ivuxolimab in advanced cancers. TCRdb's copy holds only in-frame clones and misses some; the assay was immunoSEQ multiplex PCR. This table has some 97,000 clones, about nine tenths appearing once. From germline, CDR1 is SQVTM and CDR2 ANQGSEA. V shed 4 bases and J 4 bases; nucleotides not matched to a gene: 9. The CDR3 contains 17 residues. General observations from the study: Relative to CD4+, CD8+ T cells held more expanded clones on average. Expanded peripheral T cells had an undetermined antigen specificity.

To note about this clone: The antigen is undetermined.

The starting material was CD4+ or CD8+ T cells sorted from blood, obtained in a trial of the OX40 agonist ivuxolimab. The rearrangement uses TRBV29-1 and TRBJ2-1; 14 positions match TRBD2. This sequence was found in an adult with an advanced solid tumor such as melanoma, head and neck, liver or kidney cancer. DNA for the CDR3: TGCAGCGTTGCTGGGACTAGCGGGAGCACGGGGTACAATGAGCAGTTCTTC. Protein sequence: CSVAGTSGSTGYNEQFF.